The next 8 T cell receptor beta chains were all read from a single sample in a study of T-cell memory formation after mild COVID-19. One entry per CDR3 protein results from TCRdb running MiXCR on the 5' RACE reads. The table records 500,000 to 600,000 distinct CDR3 sequences, about 20% of them present only once. Sequences were obtained from PBMCs or a T cell subset sorted from them (not recorded which). The receptors shown here come from an adult woman who had mild COVID-19 (a few samples of this study predate the infection). Cell type and time point are not known.

CDR3 loop: CASSSVFRDEQFF. The CDR3 DNA follows: TGTGCCAGCAGCTCAGTCTTTAGAGATGAGCAGTTCTTC. The J gene is TRBJ2-1, the V gene TRBV11-3; D unclear. Looked up from germline, CDR1 is SGHNT and CDR2 is YENEEA. The CDR3 is made up of 13 amino acids. V was trimmed by 4 bases and J by 8 bases, leaving 12 bases between them.

This clonotype was seen more than once but under ten times. This chain connects TRBV9 to TRBJ2-1; D not resolved. The CDR3 is 15 amino acids. V was cut by 1 base and J by 2 bases, with 10 bases left in between. Germline CDR1 SGDLS, CDR2 YYNGEE. In nucleotides, the CDR3 is TGTGCCAGCAGCGTAACCGAGTGGGCCTACAATGAGCAGTTCTTC. Protein: CASSVTEWAYNEQFF.

The chain links TRBV12-3 or TRBV12-4 to TRBJ2-5, with TRBD1 matching 8 bases. This CDR3 is built from 15 residues. V lost 4 bases to trimming and J lost 2 bases; unmatched junction nucleotides: 6. The CDR3 protein is CASSSWTGRQETQYF. CDR3 nucleotides: TGTGCCAGCAGTTCCTGGACAGGGCGGCAAGAGACCCAGTACTTC.

This clonotype was seen a handful of times. This chain connects TRBV7-2 to TRBJ1-6; D is unresolved. The CDR3 runs to 13 residues. Germline V lookup: CDR1 SGHTA, CDR2 FQGNSA. Trimming left V 1 base short and J 9 bases short, with 7 bases between. The CDR3 bases are TGTGCCAGCAGCTTAGAAGGGATTTCACCCCTCCACTTT. It encodes CASSLEGISPLHF.

The V and J genes are TRBV19 and TRBJ2-1, with 8 bases fitting TRBD2. V trimming: 1 base; J trimming: 10 bases; junction bases outside the gene matches: 3. The CDR3 consists of 13 residues. The V gene's germline CDR1 is LNHDA and CDR2 SQIVND (reference sequence). For the CDR3, the DNA is TGTGCCAGTAGTATAGGTCTAGCGGGCGAGCAGTTCTTC. It encodes CASSIGLAGEQFF.

Concerning this clonotype itself: The germline gene is not matched at one end of the junction; a read error may be the cause. The gene calls are TRBV19 and TRBJ1-1, with D unresolved. The CDR3 loop spans 13 amino acids. CDR1 is LNHDA, CDR2 SQIVND, per germline (reference sequence). The CDR3 sequence is CASSKTVNTEAFF. CDR3 nucleotide sequence: TGTGCCAGCAGTAAGACGGTGAACACTGAAGCTTTCTTT.

This clonotype was counted a few times. The V gene is TRBV11-2, the J gene TRBJ2-5; D is perhaps TRBD2 (6 bases). Trimming pared 0 bases from V and 2 bases from J, leaving 16 bases between. The CDR3 covers 17 residues. Germline CDR1 SGHAT, CDR2 FQNNGV. The CDR3, as DNA: TGTGCCAGCAGCTTAGATATATCAAGCGGGCTACAAGAGACCCAGTACTTC. It encodes CASSLDISSGLQETQYF.

V is TRBV20-1 and J is TRBJ2-3; D perhaps matches TRBD2 (5 bases). V was clipped by 6 bases and J by 4 bases, with 14 bases between them. CDR3 length equals 13 residues. Per germline, CDR1 DFQATT and CDR2 SNEGSKA (reference sequence). CDR3 sequence (DNA): TGCAGTGCCCTGAGGGCAGCCTCAGATACGCAGTATTTT. Protein product: CSALRAASDTQYF.